These T cell receptor beta chains were read from a single sample in a study of sequential checkpoint blockade in melanoma. The repertoire was sequenced with immunoSEQ multiplex PCR; TCRdb's copy has only in-frame clones and lacks some. Of roughly 30,000 clones listed, over 80% are singletons. The specimen was CD8+ T cells sorted from blood (inferred from file names), collected from a patient given nivolumab and ipilimumab in sequence. These receptor sequences come from a human donor with melanoma. CDR3s include the opening cysteine and the closing phenylalanine or tryptophan. The D gene is left open where the match is weak. Size is omitted from some rows. Given values are once, few, many or a class for expanded clones.

v_call	j_call	clone_size	d_call	cdr3_aa	cdr3_nt
TRBV27	TRBJ2-7	NA	NA	CASSFWAGTYEQYF	TGTGCCAGCAGTTTTTGGGCAGGGACCTACGAGCAGTACTTC
TRBV7-9	TRBJ1-1	NA	TRBD1	CASSPRPPGQDNTEAFF	TGTGCCAGCAGCCCTAGACCGCCGGGACAGGACAACACTGAAGCTTTCTTT
TRBV27	TRBJ1-5	NA	NA	CASSFQGSNQPQHF	TGTGCCAGCAGTTTCCAGGGGAGCAATCAGCCCCAGCATTTT
TRBV5-4	TRBJ2-2	NA	NA	CASSFGGAGELFF	TGTGCCAGCAGCTTTGGCGGGGCCGGGGAGCTGTTTTTT
TRBV6-5	TRBJ2-1	NA	NA	CASSYGYSSYNEQFF	TGTGCCAGCAGTTACGGCTACAGCTCCTACAATGAGCAGTTCTTC
TRBV15	TRBJ2-5	once	NA	CATSLQETQYF	TGTGCCACCAGCCTCCAAGAGACCCAGTACTTC
TRBV21-1	TRBJ2-2	NA	NA	CASSILAGRGGNTGELFF	TGTGCCAGCAGCATTCTGGCCGGGCGGGGGGGAAACACCGGGGAGCTGTTTTTT
TRBV19	TRBJ2-1	NA	TRBD1	CASHTGVPGNEQFF	TGTGCCAGTCATACAGGGGTCCCTGGCAATGAGCAGTTCTTC
TRBV28	TRBJ2-7	NA	TRBD1	CASSSGTGEGPHEQYF	TGTGCCAGCAGTTCCGGGACAGGGGAAGGTCCTCACGAGCAGTACTTC
TRBV7-9	TRBJ2-7	NA	TRBD1	CASSPGTGTVSYEQYF	TGTGCCAGCAGCCCGGGGACAGGGACAGTTTCCTACGAGCAGTACTTC
TRBV4-1	TRBJ2-3	NA	NA	CASSHITLLQGPSTDTQYF	TGCGCCAGCAGCCACATTACGCTCCTACAGGGCCCTAGCACAGATACGCAGTATTTT
TRBV5-6	TRBJ2-1	NA	NA	CASSLGSGAHNEQFF	TGTGCCAGCAGCCTCGGATCAGGGGCCCACAATGAGCAGTTCTTC
TRBV9	TRBJ2-5	NA	NA	CASSAEGATQETQYF	TGTGCCAGCAGCGCCGAGGGAGCGACGCAAGAGACCCAGTACTTC
TRBV5-6	TRBJ1-2	once	NA	CASSLEMAGANYGYTF	TGTGCCAGCAGCTTGGAAATGGCAGGCGCGAACTATGGCTACACCTTC
TRBV11-2	TRBJ2-7	NA	TRBD1	CASSPRAGGGHEQYF	TGTGCCAGCAGCCCCAGGGCAGGGGGCGGCCACGAGCAGTACTTC
TRBV9	TRBJ2-5	NA	TRBD2	CASSGSGTSRETQYF	TGTGCCAGCAGCGGATCCGGGACTAGCAGGGAGACCCAGTACTTC
TRBV6-5	TRBJ1-1	NA	NA	CASSSLQVGNTEAFF	TGTGCCAGCAGTTCTCTTCAGGTTGGGAACACTGAAGCTTTCTTT
TRBV6-5	TRBJ2-1	NA	NA	CASSPWGTRNEQFF	TGTGCCAGCAGCCCCTGGGGGACTCGTAATGAGCAGTTCTTC
TRBV27	TRBJ2-3	NA	TRBD2	CASSPTLAGRTDTQYF	TGTGCCAGCAGTCCGACCCTAGCGGGGCGCACAGATACGCAGTATTTT
TRBV9	TRBJ2-2	NA	NA	CASSALSGELFF	TGTGCCAGCAGCGCCTTATCCGGGGAGCTGTTTTTT
TRBV9	TRBJ2-7	NA	TRBD1	CASSVEPGGYEQYF	TGTGCCAGCAGCGTAGAACCAGGGGGCTACGAGCAGTACTTC
TRBV7-9	TRBJ2-1	NA	NA	CASSAPGLPNEQFF	TGTGCCAGCAGCGCGCCGGGACTCCCCAATGAGCAGTTCTTC
TRBV2	TRBJ1-6	NA	NA	CASSERSSPLHF	TGTGCCAGCAGTGAACGGAGTTCACCCCTCCACTTT
TRBV6-1	TRBJ1-5	NA	NA	CASRGGQPQHF	TGTGCCAGCAGGGGGGGTCAGCCCCAGCATTTT
TRBV7-9	TRBJ1-5	NA	NA	CASSTTTGFEQPQHF	TGTGCCAGCAGCACGACTACAGGGTTTGAGCAGCCCCAGCATTTT
TRBV7-2	TRBJ1-5	once	TRBD1	CASSNGTGGADQPQHF	TGTGCCAGCAGCAATGGGACAGGGGGCGCAGATCAGCCCCAGCATTTT